The source of this T cell receptor (beta chain) is a study of PD-1 blockade in mismatch repair-deficient tumors. This CDR3 has 14 amino acids. Trimming pared 2 bases from V and 4 bases from J, leaving 11 bases between. The germline CDR1 and CDR2 sequences are MNHEY and SVGAGI. Repertoires were generated with immunoSEQ multiplex PCR, while TCRdb's copy carries only in-frame clones and drops some. Of over 75,000 clones in the sample, 81% are singletons; the top ten hold just over 2.5%. This sample comprised peripheral blood, obtained 12 weeks after starting pembrolizumab. The chain is built from TRBV6-5 and TRBJ1-1; weak D call: TRBD1 (5 bases). This sequence originates from an adult with mismatch repair-deficient cancer. Here the CDR3 DNA reads TGTGCCAGCAGTTACATTGGCGGGGGCACTGAAGCTTTCTTT. Encoded protein: CASSYIGGGTEAFF.